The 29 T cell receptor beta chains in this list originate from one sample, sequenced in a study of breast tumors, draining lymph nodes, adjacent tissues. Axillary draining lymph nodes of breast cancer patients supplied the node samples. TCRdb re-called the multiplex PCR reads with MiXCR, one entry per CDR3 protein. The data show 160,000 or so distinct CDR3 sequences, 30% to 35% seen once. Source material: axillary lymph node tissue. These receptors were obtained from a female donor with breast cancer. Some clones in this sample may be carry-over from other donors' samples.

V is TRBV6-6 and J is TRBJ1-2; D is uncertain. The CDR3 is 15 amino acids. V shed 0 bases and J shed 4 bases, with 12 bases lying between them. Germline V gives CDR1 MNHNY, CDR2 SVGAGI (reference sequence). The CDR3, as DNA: TGTGCCAGCAGTTACTCGACGGCGGGAGGCTATGGCTACACCTTC. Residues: CASSYSTAGGYGYTF.

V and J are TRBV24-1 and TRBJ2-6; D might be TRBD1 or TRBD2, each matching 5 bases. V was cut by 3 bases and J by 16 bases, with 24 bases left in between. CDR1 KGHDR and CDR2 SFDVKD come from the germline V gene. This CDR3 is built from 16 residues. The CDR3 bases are TGTGCCACCAGTGATCCCTCAGGGAACGGGGCCAACATTCTGACTTTC. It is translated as CATSDPSGNGANILTF.

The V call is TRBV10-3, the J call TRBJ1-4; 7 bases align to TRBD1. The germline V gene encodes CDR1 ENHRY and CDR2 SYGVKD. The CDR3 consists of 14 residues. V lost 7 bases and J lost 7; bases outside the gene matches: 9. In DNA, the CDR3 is TGTGCCATCAACGGGGGGACAGTGAGTGAAAAACTGTTTTTT. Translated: CAINGGTVSEKLFF.

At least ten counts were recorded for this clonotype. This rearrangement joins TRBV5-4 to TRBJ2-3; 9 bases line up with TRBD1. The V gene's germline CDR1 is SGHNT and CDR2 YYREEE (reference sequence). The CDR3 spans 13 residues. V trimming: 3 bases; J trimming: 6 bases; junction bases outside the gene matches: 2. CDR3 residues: CASSWDRADTQYF. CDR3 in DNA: TGTGCCAGCAGCTGGGACAGGGCGGATACGCAGTATTTT.

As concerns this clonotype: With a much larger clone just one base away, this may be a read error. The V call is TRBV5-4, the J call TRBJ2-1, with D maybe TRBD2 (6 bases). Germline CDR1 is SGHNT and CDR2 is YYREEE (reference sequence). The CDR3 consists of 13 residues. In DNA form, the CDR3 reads TGTGCCAGCAGCTTCGGGACTCACAATGAGCAGTCCTTC. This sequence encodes CASSFGTHNEQSF.

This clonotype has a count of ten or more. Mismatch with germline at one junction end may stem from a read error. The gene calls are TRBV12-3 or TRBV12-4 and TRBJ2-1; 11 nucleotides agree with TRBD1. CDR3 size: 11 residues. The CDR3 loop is CASSSGQGDDF. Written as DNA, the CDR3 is TGTGCCAGCAGTTCGGGACAGGGGGACGACTTC.

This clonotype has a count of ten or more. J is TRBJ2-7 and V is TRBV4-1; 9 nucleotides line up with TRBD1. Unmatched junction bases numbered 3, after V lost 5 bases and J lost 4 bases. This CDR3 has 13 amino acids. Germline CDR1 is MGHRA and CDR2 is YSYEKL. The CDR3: CASSYGQGYEQYF. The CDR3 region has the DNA TGCGCCAGCAGCTACGGACAGGGGTACGAGCAGTACTTC.

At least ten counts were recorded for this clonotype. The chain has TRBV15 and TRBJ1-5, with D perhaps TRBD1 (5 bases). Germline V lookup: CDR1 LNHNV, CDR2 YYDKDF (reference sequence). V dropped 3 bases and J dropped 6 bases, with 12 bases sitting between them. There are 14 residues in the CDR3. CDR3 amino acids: CATSRWGGSQPQHF. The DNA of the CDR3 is TGTGCCACCAGCAGGTGGGGGGGATCTCAGCCCCAGCATTTT.

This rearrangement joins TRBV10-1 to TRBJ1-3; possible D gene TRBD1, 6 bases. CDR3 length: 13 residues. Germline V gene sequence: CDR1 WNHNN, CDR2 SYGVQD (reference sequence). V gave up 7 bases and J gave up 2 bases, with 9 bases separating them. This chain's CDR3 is CASIRQAGNTIYF. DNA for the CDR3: TGCGCCAGCATTCGACAGGCTGGAAACACCATATATTTT.

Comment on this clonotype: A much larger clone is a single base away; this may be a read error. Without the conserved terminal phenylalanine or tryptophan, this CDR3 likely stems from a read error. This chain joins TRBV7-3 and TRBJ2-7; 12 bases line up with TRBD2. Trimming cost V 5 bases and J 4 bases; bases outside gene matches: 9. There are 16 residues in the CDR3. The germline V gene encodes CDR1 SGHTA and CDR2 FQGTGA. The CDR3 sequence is CASSQHGLAGIYEQYS. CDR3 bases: TGTGCCAGCAGCCAGCACGGACTAGCGGGGATATACGAGCAGTACTCC.

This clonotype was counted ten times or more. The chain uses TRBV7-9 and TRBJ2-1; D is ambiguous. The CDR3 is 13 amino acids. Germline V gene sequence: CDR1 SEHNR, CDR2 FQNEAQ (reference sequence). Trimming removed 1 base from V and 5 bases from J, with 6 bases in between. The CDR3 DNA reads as TGTGCCAGCAGCTTAGACGGCAACAATGAGCAGTTCTTC. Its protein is CASSLDGNNEQFF.

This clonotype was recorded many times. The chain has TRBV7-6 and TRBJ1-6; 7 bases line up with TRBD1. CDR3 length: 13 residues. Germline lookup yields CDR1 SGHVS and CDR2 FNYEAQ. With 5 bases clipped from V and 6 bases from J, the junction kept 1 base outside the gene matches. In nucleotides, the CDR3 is TGTGCCAGCAGCCCAGGGGGTAATTCACCCCTCCACTTT. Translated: CASSPGGNSPLHF.

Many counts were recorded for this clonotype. DNA for the CDR3: TGTGCCACCAGCACGAGAGAAGTTACCGGGGAGCTGTTTTTT. Its translation: CATSTREVTGELFF. J is TRBJ2-2 and V is TRBV15; D is ambiguous. The germline CDR1 and CDR2 sequences are LNHNV and YYDKDF (reference sequence). V dropped 4 bases and J dropped 5 bases, with 11 bases sitting between them. CDR3 length: 14 amino acids.

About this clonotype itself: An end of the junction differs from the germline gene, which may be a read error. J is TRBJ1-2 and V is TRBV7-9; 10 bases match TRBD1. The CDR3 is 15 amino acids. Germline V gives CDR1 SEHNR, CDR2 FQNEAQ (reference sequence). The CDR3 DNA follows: TGTGCCAGCAGCCTTCTGGGGACAGGGGAAGATGGCTACCCCTTC. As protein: CASSLLGTGEDGYPF.

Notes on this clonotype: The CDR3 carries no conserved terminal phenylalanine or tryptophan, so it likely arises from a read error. The CDR3 region has the DNA TGTGCCTGCAGTGGCGCGGGGGGGCGGACCGGGGAGCTGTTTCTT. The encoded protein is CACSGAGGRTGELFL. J is TRBJ2-2 and V is TRBV25-1; 9 bases fit TRBD2. There are 15 residues in the CDR3. The germline gives CDR1 MGHDK, CDR2 SYGVNS.

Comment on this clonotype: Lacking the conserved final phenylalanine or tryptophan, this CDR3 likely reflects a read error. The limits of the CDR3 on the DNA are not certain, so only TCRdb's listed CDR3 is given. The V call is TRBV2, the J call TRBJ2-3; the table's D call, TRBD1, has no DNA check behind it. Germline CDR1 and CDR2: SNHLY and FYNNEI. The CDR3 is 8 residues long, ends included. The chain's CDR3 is CATKRQEG.

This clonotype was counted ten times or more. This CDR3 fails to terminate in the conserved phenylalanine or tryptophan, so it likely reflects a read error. In DNA form, the CDR3 reads TGTGCCAGCAGCTTATTCGCAGGGTTGTACTATGGCTACACCCTC. This codes for CASSLFAGLYYGYTL. This chain connects TRBV7-9 to TRBJ1-2; D may be TRBD1 (5 bases). With 2 bases removed from V and 3 bases from J, the gap between germline ends came to 13 bases. In germline, CDR1 is SEHNR, CDR2 FQNEAQ (reference sequence). This CDR3 contains 15 residues.

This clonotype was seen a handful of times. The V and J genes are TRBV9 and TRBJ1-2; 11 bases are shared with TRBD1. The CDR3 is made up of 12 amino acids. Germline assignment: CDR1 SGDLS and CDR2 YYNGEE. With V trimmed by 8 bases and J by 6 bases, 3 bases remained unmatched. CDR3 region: CASRDRGDGYTF. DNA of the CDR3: TGTGCCAGTAGGGACAGGGGGGATGGCTACACCTTC.

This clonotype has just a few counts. The CDR3 nucleotides are TGCAGCGTTGTACAGCTTGAAGCTTTCTTT. Protein product: CSVVQLEAFF. V usage is TRBV29-1 and J usage is TRBJ1-1; D gene unclear. Germline V gene data show CDR1 as SQVTM and CDR2 as ANQGSEA. This CDR3 comprises 10 residues. V lost 4 bases to trimming and J lost 7 bases, with 7 bases between them.

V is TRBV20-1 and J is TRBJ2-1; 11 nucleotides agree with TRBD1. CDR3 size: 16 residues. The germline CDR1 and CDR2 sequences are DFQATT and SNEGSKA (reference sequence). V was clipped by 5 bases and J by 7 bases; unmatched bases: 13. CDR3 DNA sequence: TGCAGTGCTCCTCGGACAGGGGGCCAAAAGAAGAATGAGCAGTTCTTC. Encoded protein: CSAPRTGGQKKNEQFF.

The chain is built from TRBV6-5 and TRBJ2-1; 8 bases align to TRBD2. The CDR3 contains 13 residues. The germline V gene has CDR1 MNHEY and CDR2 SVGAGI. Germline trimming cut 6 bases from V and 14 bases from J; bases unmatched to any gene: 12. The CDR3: CASRPTSGGSEFF. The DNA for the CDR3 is TGTGCCAGCAGACCTACATCGGGAGGGTCGGAGTTCTTC.

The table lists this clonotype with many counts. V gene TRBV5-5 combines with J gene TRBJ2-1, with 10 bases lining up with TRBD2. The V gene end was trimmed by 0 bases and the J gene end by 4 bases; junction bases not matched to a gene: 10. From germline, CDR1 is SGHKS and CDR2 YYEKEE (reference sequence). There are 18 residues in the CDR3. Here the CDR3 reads CASSLGLAGKGGYNEQFF. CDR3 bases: TGTGCCAGCAGCTTGGGACTAGCGGGTAAGGGGGGGTACAATGAGCAGTTCTTC.

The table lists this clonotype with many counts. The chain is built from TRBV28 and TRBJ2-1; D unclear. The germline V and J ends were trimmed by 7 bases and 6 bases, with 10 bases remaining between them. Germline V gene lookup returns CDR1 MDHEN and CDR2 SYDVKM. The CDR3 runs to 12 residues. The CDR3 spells CASKESRNEQFF. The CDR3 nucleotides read TGTGCCAGCAAGGAGTCCCGCAATGAGCAGTTCTTC.

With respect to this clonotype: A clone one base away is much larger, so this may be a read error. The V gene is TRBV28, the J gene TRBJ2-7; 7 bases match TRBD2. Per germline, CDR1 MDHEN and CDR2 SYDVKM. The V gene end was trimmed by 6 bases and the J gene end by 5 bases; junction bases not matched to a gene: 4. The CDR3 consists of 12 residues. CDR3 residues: CASSGGYDEQYF. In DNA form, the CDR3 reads TGTGCCAGCAGCGGGGGGTACGACGAGCAGTACTTC.

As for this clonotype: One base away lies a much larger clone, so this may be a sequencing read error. The CDR3 sequence: CASSLGGEGSGQFF. CDR3 DNA: TGTGCCAGCAGTTTGGGGGGGGAGGGGAGTGGGCAGTTCTTC. This chain links TRBV6-5 with TRBJ2-1; 7 nucleotides align to TRBD2. V gave up 4 bases and J gave up 12 bases; unmatched junction bases: 12. Germline V gene lookup returns CDR1 MNHEY and CDR2 SVGAGI. The CDR3 runs 14 residues.

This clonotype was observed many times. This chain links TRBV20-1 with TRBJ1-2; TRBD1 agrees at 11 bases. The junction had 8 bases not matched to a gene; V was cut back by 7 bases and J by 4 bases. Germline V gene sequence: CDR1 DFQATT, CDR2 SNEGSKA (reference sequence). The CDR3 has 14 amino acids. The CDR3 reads CSVPDRGRLYGYTF. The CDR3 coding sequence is TGCAGTGTCCCGGACAGGGGGCGCCTCTATGGCTACACCTTC.

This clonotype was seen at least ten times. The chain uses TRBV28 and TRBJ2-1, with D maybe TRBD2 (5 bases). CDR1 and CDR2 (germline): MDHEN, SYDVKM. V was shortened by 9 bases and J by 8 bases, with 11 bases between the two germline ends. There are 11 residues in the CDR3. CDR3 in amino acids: CASRLRDEQFF. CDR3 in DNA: TGTGCCAGTCGATTGAGGGATGAGCAGTTCTTC.

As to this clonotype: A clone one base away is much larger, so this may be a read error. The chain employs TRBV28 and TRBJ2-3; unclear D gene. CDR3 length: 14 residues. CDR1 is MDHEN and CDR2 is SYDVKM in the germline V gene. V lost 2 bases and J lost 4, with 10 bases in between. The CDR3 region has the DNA TGTGCCAGCAGTTTAGGGGTTAGGGCAGATACGCAGTATTTT. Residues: CASSLGVRADTQYF.

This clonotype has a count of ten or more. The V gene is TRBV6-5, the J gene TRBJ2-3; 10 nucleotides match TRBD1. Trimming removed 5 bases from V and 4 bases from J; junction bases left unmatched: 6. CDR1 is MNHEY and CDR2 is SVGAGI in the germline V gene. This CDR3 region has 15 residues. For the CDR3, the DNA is TGTGCCAGCAGTGGGACAGGGGTAGGCCCAGATACGCAGTATTTT. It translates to CASSGTGVGPDTQYF.